The 9 T cell receptor beta chains listed next were all sequenced from one sample in a study of blood T cell repertoires in COVID-19. TCRdb keeps only in-frame clones here, not all; method: immunoSEQ multiplex PCR. This table has about 200,000 clones, approximately 90% appearing once. Material: peripheral blood. The receptor source for this set is a woman aged 50 to 65 with COVID-19, enrolled during active disease.

The rearrangement joins TRBV5-1 to TRBJ1-6, with 8 bases lining up with TRBD1. The CDR3 is 14 residues long. V was clipped by 2 bases and J by 7 bases; unmatched bases: 2. The germline CDR1 and CDR2 sequences are SGHRS and YFSETQ. The CDR3 loop is CASSFNRGNSPLHF. CDR3 in DNA: TGCGCCAGCAGCTTTAACAGGGGGAATTCACCCCTCCACTTT.

This chain joins TRBV6-1 and TRBJ2-7; D may be TRBD2 (6 bases). Germline lookup yields CDR1 MNHNS and CDR2 SASEGT. The CDR3 has 17 amino acids. The V end was cut by 0 bases, the J end by 0 bases, with 15 bases between. The CDR3 region has the DNA TGTGCCAGCAGTGAAGCGCTAGGGAGGAGGAGCTCCTACGAGCAGTACGTC. It specifies CASSEALGRRSSYEQYV.

This sequence joins TRBV18 and TRBJ2-7; no clear D. The germline CDR1 and CDR2 sequences are KGHSH and LQKENI. The CDR3 is 17 amino acids. V was clipped by 2 bases and J by 6 bases, with 23 bases between them. For the CDR3, the DNA is TGTGCCAGCTCACCAAAGCCTCGGGTCTTTTCACTCAGCGAGCAGTACGTC. It translates to CASSPKPRVFSLSEQYV.

The chain links TRBV9 to TRBJ2-2, with 8 positions matching TRBD1. The germline V gene encodes CDR1 SGDLS and CDR2 YYNGEE. Trimming removed 0 bases from V and 5 bases from J; junction bases left unmatched: 3. CDR3 size: 15 residues. The CDR3 DNA reads as TGTGCCAGCAGCGTAGGACAGGGGCCAACCGGGGAGCTGTTTTTT. Translation: CASSVGQGPTGELFF.

The rearrangement uses TRBV5-1 and TRBJ1-6; 7 nucleotides match TRBD1. Unmatched junction bases numbered 6, after V lost 1 base and J lost 8 bases. The CDR3 contains 15 residues. Per the germline V gene, CDR1 is SGHRS and CDR2 is YFSETQ. The CDR3 DNA is TGCGCCAGCAGCTTGAAGGGGGCCGGGGATTCACCCCTCCACTTT. It specifies CASSLKGAGDSPLHF.

V usage is TRBV30 and J usage is TRBJ2-7, with 9 bases identical to TRBD1. This CDR3 is 12 amino acids long. V shed 5 bases and J 3 bases; nucleotides not matched to a gene: 2. Germline CDR1 reads GTSNPN; CDR2 reads SVGIG (reference sequence). CDR3 amino acids: CAWGTGYYEQYF. The CDR3 nucleotides read TGTGCCTGGGGGACAGGGTACTACGAGCAGTACTTC.

This clone was seen only a few times. The chain combines TRBV11-2 with TRBJ2-7, with D possibly matching TRBD2 (6 bases). The V gene lost 5 bases and the J gene lost 6 bases, with 20 bases spanning the gap. The CDR3 has 15 amino acids. CDR1 SGHAT and CDR2 FQNNGV come from the germline V gene. CDR3 protein: CASSLATGVAFEQYV. In DNA, the CDR3 is TGTGCCAGCAGCCTCGCCACGGGGGTGGCCTTCGAGCAGTACGTC.

The chain has TRBV6-6 and TRBJ2-5; 9 bases map to TRBD1. Germline assignment: CDR1 MNHNY and CDR2 SVGAGI (reference sequence). The CDR3 sequence is 16 residues long. V lost 8 bases to trimming and J lost 3 bases; unmatched junction nucleotides: 13. The CDR3 loop reads CASALGTGSGEETQYF. CDR3 bases: TGTGCCAGCGCACTAGGGACAGGGAGTGGGGAAGAGACCCAGTACTTC.

This clone was picked up one time. V gene TRBV7-2 combines with J gene TRBJ2-1; weak D call: TRBD2 (6 bases). The CDR3 has 16 residues. V was cut by 2 bases and J by 4 bases, with 15 bases left in between. The germline V gene encodes CDR1 SGHTA and CDR2 FQGNSA. CDR3 amino acids: CASSLSMWGEYNEQFF. CDR3 nucleotide sequence: TGTGCCAGCAGCTTAAGTATGTGGGGGGAATACAATGAGCAGTTCTTC.